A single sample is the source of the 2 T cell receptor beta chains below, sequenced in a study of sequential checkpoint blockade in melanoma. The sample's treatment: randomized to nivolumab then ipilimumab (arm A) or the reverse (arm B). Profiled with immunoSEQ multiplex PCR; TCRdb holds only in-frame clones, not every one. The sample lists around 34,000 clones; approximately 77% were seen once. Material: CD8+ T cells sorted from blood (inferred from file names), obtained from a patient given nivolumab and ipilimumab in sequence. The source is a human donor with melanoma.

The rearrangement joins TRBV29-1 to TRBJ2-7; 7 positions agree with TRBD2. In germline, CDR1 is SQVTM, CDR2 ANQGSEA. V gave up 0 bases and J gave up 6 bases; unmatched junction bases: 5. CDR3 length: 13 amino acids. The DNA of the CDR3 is TGCAGCGTTGAAGACGGGGGGTTTTCCGAGCAGTACTTC. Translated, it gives CSVEDGGFSEQYF.

CDR3 sequence reads: CASSVGERGTQGEKLFF. The CDR3 nucleotides are TGTGCCAGCAGCGTAGGGGAAAGAGGTACTCAGGGGGAAAAACTGTTTTTT. The chain is built from TRBV9 and TRBJ1-4; D may be TRBD1 (6 bases). V dropped 0 bases and J dropped 8 bases, with 20 bases sitting between them. CDR1 is SGDLS, CDR2 YYNGEE, per germline. The CDR3 is made up of 17 amino acids.